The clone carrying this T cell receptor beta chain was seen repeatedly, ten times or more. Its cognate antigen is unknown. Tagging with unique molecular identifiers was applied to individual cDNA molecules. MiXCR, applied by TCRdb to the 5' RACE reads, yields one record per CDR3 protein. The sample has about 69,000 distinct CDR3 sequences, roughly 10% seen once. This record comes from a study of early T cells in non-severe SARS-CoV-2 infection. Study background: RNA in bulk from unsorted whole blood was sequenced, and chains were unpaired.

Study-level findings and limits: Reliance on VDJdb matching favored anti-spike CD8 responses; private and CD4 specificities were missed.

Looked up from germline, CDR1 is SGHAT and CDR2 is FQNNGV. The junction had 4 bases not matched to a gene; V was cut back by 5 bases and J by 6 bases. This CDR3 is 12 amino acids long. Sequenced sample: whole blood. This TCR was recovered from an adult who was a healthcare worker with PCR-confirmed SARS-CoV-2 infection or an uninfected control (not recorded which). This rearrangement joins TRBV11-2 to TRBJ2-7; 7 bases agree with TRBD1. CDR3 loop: CASSNTGAEQYF. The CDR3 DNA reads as TGTGCCAGCAGCAACACAGGGGCCGAGCAGTACTTC.